This TCR beta chain was sequenced during a study of shared clonotypes between healthy human individuals. This clone was found once. Antigen specificity is unknown. This CDR3 is 13 amino acids long. Germline V CDR1 and CDR2: LNHDA, SQIVND (reference sequence). V lost 0 bases and J lost 10, with 12 bases in between. Several immunoSEQ plates received, in even portions, the genomic DNA of each subset. This table comes from immunoSEQ multiplex PCR, and its TCRdb copy is limited to in-frame clones, with some not included. The sample lists nearly 500,000 clones, approximately 80% seen once, with over 10% in the top ten. Notes on the study in general: Limited genetic and exposure-history diversity came from having few donors. Among donors, the sharing of clonotypes was expected to be influenced by sequencing depth.

Participating donors were healthy, HIV-negative adults free of recent acute infections or vaccinations. The sequenced sample was PBMCs. This TCR was recovered from a woman aged 35 to 49 in good health. Some clones in this sample may be carry-over from other donors' samples. The chain has TRBV19 and TRBJ1-1; D remains ambiguous. The CDR3 sequence is CASSIDHSSVAFF. As DNA, the CDR3 is TGTGCCAGTAGTATAGATCATTCGTCGGTAGCTTTCTTT.